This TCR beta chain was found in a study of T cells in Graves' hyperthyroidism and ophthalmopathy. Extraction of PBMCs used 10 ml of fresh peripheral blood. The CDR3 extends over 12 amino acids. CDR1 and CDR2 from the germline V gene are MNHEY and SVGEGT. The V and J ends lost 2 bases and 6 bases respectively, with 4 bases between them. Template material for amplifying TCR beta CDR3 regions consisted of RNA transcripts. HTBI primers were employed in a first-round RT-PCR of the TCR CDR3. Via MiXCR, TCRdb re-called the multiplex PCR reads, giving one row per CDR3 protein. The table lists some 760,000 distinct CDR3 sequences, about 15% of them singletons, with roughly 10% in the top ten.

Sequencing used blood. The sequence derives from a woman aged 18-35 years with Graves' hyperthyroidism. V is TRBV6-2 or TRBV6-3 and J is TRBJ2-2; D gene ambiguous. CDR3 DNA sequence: TGTGCCAGCAGTTACCCACCCGGGGAGCTGTTTTTT. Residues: CASSYPPGELFF.